This T cell receptor beta chain was sequenced in a study of blood T cells in healthy people across ages. The second PCR ran roughly 7 to 12 cycles with a sample-barcoded 5' primer and J-beta primers. From the 5' RACE reads, TCRdb called clonotypes with MiXCR, one entry per CDR3 protein. The sample includes 1,300,000 or so distinct CDR3 sequences, around 59% of them seen just once. Broader study findings: Long-lived donors carried more naive CD4+ cells and greater diversity than aged donors. Naive T cell percentage by flow cytometry tracked strongly with beta diversity. Considered underestimates were the diversity estimates obtained from one million T cells.

In each sample, at least 6.5 million PBMCs were isolated. With 1 base removed from V and 6 bases from J, the gap between germline ends came to 9 bases. Germline loops: CDR1 SQVTM, CDR2 ANQGSEA. The CDR3 contains 12 residues. The table lists this clonotype with a few counts. Its target is not known. This sequence joins TRBV29-1 and TRBJ1-2; D gene unclear. The sequencing input was blood. This TCR derives from a man younger than 35 in good health. The CDR3 is CSVEGGGDGYTF. As DNA, the CDR3 is TGCAGCGTTGAAGGAGGCGGGGATGGCTACACCTTC.